One sample yielded the 23 T cell receptor beta chains listed below, sequenced in a study of CD8 T cells in ankylosing spondylitis. MiXCR was run by TCRdb on the 5' RACE reads, yielding one entry per CDR3 protein. In the table there are 250,000 or so distinct CDR3 sequences, about 10% of which are singletons. Sequenced sample: blood, either unsorted or a sorted T cell fraction (not recorded which). These TCRs come from a male donor with ankylosing spondylitis or in good health (not recorded which).

This clonotype was seen ten or more times. This chain connects TRBV4-1 to TRBJ2-2; either TRBD1 or TRBD2 may supply D (5 bases each). V lost 1 base and J 6 bases, leaving 12 bases between the germline ends. The germline gives CDR1 MGHRA, CDR2 YSYEKL. The CDR3 loop spans 15 amino acids. CDR3 protein: CASSQVSRGSGELFF. The CDR3 DNA reads as TGCGCCAGCAGCCAAGTCTCCCGGGGCTCCGGGGAGCTGTTTTTT.

The chain recombines TRBV29-1 with TRBJ1-3; D is unresolved. Germline V lookup: CDR1 SQVTM, CDR2 ANQGSEA. CDR3 length equals 13 residues. V lost 2 bases to trimming and J lost 0 bases, with 5 bases between them. The CDR3 nucleotides are TGCAGCGTTGAAAAGGACTCTGGAAACACCATATATTTT. This sequence encodes CSVEKDSGNTIYF. Complete variable domain (other parts from reference TRBV29-1 and TRBJ1-3): SAVISQKPSRDICQRGTSLTIQCQVDSQVTMMFWYRQQPGQSLTLIATANQGSEATYESGFVIDKFPISRPNLTFSTLTVSNMSPEDSSIYLCSVEKDSGNTIYFGEGSWLTVV.

This clonotype has at least ten counts. The chain links TRBV7-9 to TRBJ1-4; TRBD1 aligns across 9 bases. The CDR3 runs 14 residues. CDR1 and CDR2 (germline): SEHNR, FQNEAQ (reference sequence). The J segment lost 5 bases and the V segment lost 3 bases, leaving 1 base of the junction unmatched. The CDR3 nucleotides read TGTGCCAGCAGCTTGGGGACAGGGAATGAAAAACTGTTTTTT. Its translation is CASSLGTGNEKLFF.

This clonotype was detected only a few times. The chain couples TRBV9 to TRBJ2-1, with 11 bases aligning to TRBD2. The CDR3 spans 15 residues. Germline V gene sequence: CDR1 SGDLS, CDR2 YYNGEE. The ends lost 4 bases at V and 5 bases at J; junction bases unmatched: 5. This CDR3 reads CASSPLAGGHNEQFF. As DNA, the CDR3 is TGTGCCAGCAGCCCGCTAGCGGGAGGCCACAATGAGCAGTTCTTC.

As regards this clonotype: This may stem from a read error, because a much larger clone lies one nucleotide away. V usage is TRBV7-9 and J usage is TRBJ2-7; D is unresolved. Trimming stripped 5 bases from V and 3 bases from J, with 5 bases between. This CDR3 is built from 11 residues. CDR1 is SEHNR and CDR2 is FQNEAQ in the germline V gene (reference sequence). The DNA for the CDR3 is TGTGCCAGCAGCGAAGACTACGAGCAGTACTTC. It translates to CASSEDYEQYF.

This sequence joins TRBV6-1 and TRBJ1-2; no clear D gene. In germline, CDR1 is MNHNS, CDR2 SASEGT. The CDR3 consists of 13 residues. Trimming left V 7 bases short and J 1 base short, with 10 bases between. CDR3 sequence (DNA): TGTGCCAGCACCACGGGATTTAACTATGGCTACACCTTC. The encoded protein is CASTTGFNYGYTF.

This clonotype was detected ten times or more. The V gene is TRBV19, the J gene TRBJ1-2; TRBD1 might be the D (6 bases). Trimming left V 3 bases short and J 3 bases short, with 11 bases between. There are 14 residues in the CDR3. Germline V gene sequence: CDR1 LNHDA, CDR2 SQIVND (reference sequence). CDR3 sequence (DNA): TGTGCCAGTAGTATCGGGGGCGCGGACTATGGCTACACCTTC. Its protein is CASSIGGADYGYTF.

This clonotype was counted many times. V usage is TRBV29-1 and J usage is TRBJ2-6; either TRBD1 or TRBD2 may supply D (5 bases each). CDR1 and CDR2 from the germline V gene are SQVTM and ANQGSEA. The CDR3 runs to 15 residues. V was cut by 6 bases and J by 0 bases, with 12 bases left in between. CDR3 sequence: CSVGTGSSGANVLTF. Here the CDR3 DNA reads TGCAGCGTCGGGACGGGAAGCTCTGGGGCCAACGTCCTGACTTTC.

This clonotype was seen just once. Given a much more abundant clone one base away, this may be a read error. The chain is built from TRBV6-1 and TRBJ2-5; 9 nucleotides agree with TRBD1. CDR1 is MNHNS, CDR2 SASEGT, per germline. The CDR3 consists of 16 residues. This chain's CDR3 is CASSGDRGNRRETRYF. CDR3 DNA sequence: TGTGCCAGCAGCGGTGACAGGGGGAACAGGAGGGAGACCCGGTACTTC.

This clonotype showed up many times. J is TRBJ1-3 and V is TRBV30; D is unclear. Germline V gene lookup returns CDR1 GTSNPN and CDR2 SVGIG (reference sequence). This CDR3 is 16 amino acids long. The V end was cut by 2 bases, the J end by 0 bases, with 14 bases between. CDR3 protein: CAWSSSGVTSGNTIYF. DNA for the CDR3: TGTGCCTGGAGTTCCTCCGGGGTAACCTCTGGAAACACCATATATTTT.

This clonotype came up many times. This chain uses TRBV4-2 with TRBJ2-7; 10 positions match TRBD2. From germline, CDR1 is LGHNA and CDR2 YNFKEQ. The V gene end was trimmed by 4 bases and the J gene end by 0 bases; junction bases not matched to a gene: 15. There are 19 residues in the CDR3. The CDR3 region has the DNA TGTGCCAGCAGCCGAGAGACCAAATTGGGACTAGCGAGCTCCTACGAGCAGTACTTC. Protein: CASSRETKLGLASSYEQYF.

This clonotype has ten or more counts. The V and J genes are TRBV20-1 and TRBJ1-1, with D uncertain. V lost 5 bases to trimming and J lost 0 bases, with 10 bases between them. The CDR3 length is 13 residues. CDR1 DFQATT and CDR2 SNEGSKA come from the germline V gene (reference sequence). This CDR3 reads CSALTYMNTEAFF. The CDR3, as DNA: TGCAGTGCTTTGACATATATGAACACTGAAGCTTTCTTT.

This clonotype was observed at least ten times. The chain uses TRBV30 and TRBJ1-2, with TRBD1 as a possible D gene (5 bases). CDR1 and CDR2 (germline): GTSNPN, SVGIG (reference sequence). V was shortened by 5 bases and J by 4 bases, with 20 bases between the two germline ends. The length of the CDR3 is 15 residues. The CDR3 region has the DNA TGTGCCTGGGACTTCAATTGGGCAGGGTCCTATGGCTACACCTTC. Translating gives CAWDFNWAGSYGYTF.

This clonotype was recorded at least ten times. V gene TRBV4-1 combines with J gene TRBJ2-5; 11 positions agree with TRBD2. The junction had 9 bases not matched to a gene; V was cut back by 0 bases and J by 3 bases. The length of the CDR3 is 18 residues. CDR1 and CDR2 (germline): MGHRA, YSYEKL. The CDR3 region has the DNA TGCGCCAGCAGCCAAGATCTAGCGGGGGGCCTGGGAGAAGAGACCCAGTACTTC. Translating gives CASSQDLAGGLGEETQYF.

V is TRBV15 and J is TRBJ1-2; D uncertain. This CDR3 region has 15 residues. Germline values: CDR1 LNHNV, CDR2 YYDKDF (reference sequence). Trimming stripped 4 bases from V and 2 bases from J, with 14 bases between. The CDR3 nucleotides read TGTGCCACCAGCATCGAACGCCAGGCCAACTATGGCTACACCTTC. Residues: CATSIERQANYGYTF.

This clonotype was seen repeatedly, ten times or more. The chain carries TRBV4-1 and TRBJ2-5; 7 bases map to TRBD1. The trim removed 0 bases at V and 1 base at J, leaving 5 bases unmatched. The CDR3 runs 16 residues. The germline gives CDR1 MGHRA, CDR2 YSYEKL. The DNA of the CDR3 is TGCGCCAGCAGCCAAGACGGGACAGCCGTCCAAGAGACCCAGTACTTC. As protein: CASSQDGTAVQETQYF.

Ten or more counts support this clonotype. The V gene is TRBV2, the J gene TRBJ1-6, with 9 positions matching TRBD1. The CDR3 is made up of 14 amino acids. Germline V gene data show CDR1 as SNHLY and CDR2 as FYNNEI. Losses at the gene ends were 6 bases for V and 11 bases for J; bases not matched to a gene: 8. The CDR3 region has the DNA TGTGCCAGCAGACCGGGACAGGGCGGTGCACCCCTCCACTTT. Its protein product is CASRPGQGGAPLHF.

This clonotype showed up many times. The CDR3 loop reads CASSPRTGGADNEQFF. The CDR3 DNA follows: TGTGCCAGCAGTCCCCGGACAGGGGGCGCAGACAATGAGCAGTTCTTC. V is TRBV12-3 or TRBV12-4 and J is TRBJ2-1, with 11 positions matching TRBD1. This CDR3 is 16 amino acids long. The V gene end was trimmed by 5 bases and the J gene end by 5 bases; junction bases not matched to a gene: 8.

In its sample, this clonotype was seen many times. The chain has TRBV18 and TRBJ1-1; 11 positions match TRBD1. V was pared by 2 bases and J by 2 bases, with 1 base of the junction left unmatched. The CDR3 extends over 15 amino acids. Germline V CDR1 and CDR2: KGHSH, LQKENI. The CDR3 region has the DNA TGTGCCAGCTCACCAGGGACAGGGGGTAACACTGAAGCTTTCTTT. Translating it yields CASSPGTGGNTEAFF. The full variable domain, rest sourced from reference TRBV18 and TRBJ1-1, is NAGVMQNPRHLVRRRGQEARLRCSPMKGHSHVYWYRQLPEEGLKFMVYLQKENIIDESGMPKERFSAEFPKEGPSILRIQQVVRGDSAAYFCASSPGTGGNTEAFFGQGTRLTVV.

This clonotype was counted ten times or more. The CDR3 DNA reads as TGCGCCAGCAGCTTGTCGACTAGCGCGTACCAAGAGACCCAGTACTTC. Encoded protein: CASSLSTSAYQETQYF. The chain joins TRBV5-1 to TRBJ2-5, with 8 bases that match TRBD2. The V gene's germline CDR1 is SGHRS and CDR2 YFSETQ. V lost 1 base and J lost 0; bases outside the gene matches: 5. The CDR3 contains 16 residues.

This clonotype was observed a few times. The V and J genes are TRBV5-6 and TRBJ2-2; no definite D call. In germline, CDR1 is SGHDT, CDR2 YYEEEE. CDR3 length: 12 residues. Trimming shortened V by 4 bases and J by 6 bases, and 7 bases separated the two germline ends. CDR3 sequence: CASSTWAGELFF. In nucleotides, the CDR3 is TGTGCCAGCAGCACCTGGGCCGGGGAGCTGTTTTTT.

This clonotype was counted many times. V is TRBV4-2 and J is TRBJ2-3; 7 bases are a match to TRBD2. V lost 2 bases, J lost 3 bases, and 11 bases stayed unmatched. Germline CDR1 and CDR2: LGHNA and YNFKEQ. The CDR3 contains 17 residues. The CDR3 DNA is TGTGCCAGCAGCCAACCCACTAGCGTATCTCCTACAGATACGCAGTATTTT. This codes for CASSQPTSVSPTDTQYF.

This clonotype showed up many times. V and J are TRBV6-1 and TRBJ2-2; D gene uncertain. V lost 7 bases and J 4 bases, leaving 4 bases between the germline ends. This CDR3 has 11 amino acids. CDR1 and CDR2 from the germline V gene are MNHNS and SASEGT. The CDR3 spells CASTATGELFF. The CDR3 bases are TGTGCCAGCACCGCCACCGGGGAGCTGTTTTTT.